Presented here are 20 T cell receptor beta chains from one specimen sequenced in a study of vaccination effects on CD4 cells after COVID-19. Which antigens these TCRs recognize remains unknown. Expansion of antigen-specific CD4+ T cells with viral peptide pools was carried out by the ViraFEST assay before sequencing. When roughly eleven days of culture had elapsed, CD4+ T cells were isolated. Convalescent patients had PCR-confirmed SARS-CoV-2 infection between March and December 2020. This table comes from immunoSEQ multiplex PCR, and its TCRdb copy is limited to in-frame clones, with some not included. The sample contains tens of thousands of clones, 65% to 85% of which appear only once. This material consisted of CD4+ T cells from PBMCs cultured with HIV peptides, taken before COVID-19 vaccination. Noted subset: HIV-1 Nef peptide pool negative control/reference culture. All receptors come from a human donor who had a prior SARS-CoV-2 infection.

CDR3 sequence (DNA): TGCGCCAGCAGCCAAGACGTCAGGGGTGAACATGGCTACACCTTC. Translated: CASSQDVRGEHGYTF. The genes are TRBV4-1 and TRBJ1-2, with TRBD1 as a possible D gene (6 bases). CDR1 and CDR2 (germline): MGHRA, YSYEKL. This CDR3 comprises 15 residues. Trimming cost V 0 bases and J 6 bases, with 14 bases left between them.

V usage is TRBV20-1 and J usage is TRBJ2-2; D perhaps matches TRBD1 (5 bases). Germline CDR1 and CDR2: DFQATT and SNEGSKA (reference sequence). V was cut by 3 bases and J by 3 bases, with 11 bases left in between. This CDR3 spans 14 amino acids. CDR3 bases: TGCAGTGCTAGTCGCAGGGTCGACACCGGGGAGCTGTTTTTT. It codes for CSASRRVDTGELFF.

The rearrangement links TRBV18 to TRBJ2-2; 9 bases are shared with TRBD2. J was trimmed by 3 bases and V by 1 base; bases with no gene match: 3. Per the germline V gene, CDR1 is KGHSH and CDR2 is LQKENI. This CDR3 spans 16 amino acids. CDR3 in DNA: TGTGCCAGCTCACCACTGACTAGCGGCGACACCGGGGAGCTGTTTTTT. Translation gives CASSPLTSGDTGELFF.

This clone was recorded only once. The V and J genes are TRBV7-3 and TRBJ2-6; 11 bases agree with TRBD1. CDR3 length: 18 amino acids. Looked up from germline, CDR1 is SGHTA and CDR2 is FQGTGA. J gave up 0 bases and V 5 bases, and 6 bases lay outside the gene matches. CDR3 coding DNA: TGTGCCAGCAGCGAAACCGGGACAGGGGGCTCTGGGGCCAACGTCCTGACTTTC. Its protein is CASSETGTGGSGANVLTF.

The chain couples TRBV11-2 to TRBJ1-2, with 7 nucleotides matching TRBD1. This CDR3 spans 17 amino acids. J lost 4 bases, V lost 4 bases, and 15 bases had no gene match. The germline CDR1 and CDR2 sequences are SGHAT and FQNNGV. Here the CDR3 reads CASSSHRVQGKGYGYTF. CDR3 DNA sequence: TGTGCCAGCAGCTCGCACAGGGTACAGGGGAAGGGCTATGGCTACACCTTC.

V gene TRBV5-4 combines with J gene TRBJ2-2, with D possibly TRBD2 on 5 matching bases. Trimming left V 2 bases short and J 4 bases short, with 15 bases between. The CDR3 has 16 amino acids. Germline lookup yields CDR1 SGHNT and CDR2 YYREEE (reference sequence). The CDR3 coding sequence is TGTGCCAGCAGCTTAGGACCGGGAAAGTCCACCGGGGAGCTGTTTTTT. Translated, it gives CASSLGPGKSTGELFF.

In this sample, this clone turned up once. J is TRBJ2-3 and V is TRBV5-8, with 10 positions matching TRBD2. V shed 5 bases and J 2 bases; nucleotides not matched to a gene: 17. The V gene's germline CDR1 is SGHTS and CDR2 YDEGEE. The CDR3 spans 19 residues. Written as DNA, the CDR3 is TGTGCCAGCAGGTTGCCCCCCCCTCGACTAGCGGGCGACACAGATACGCAGTATTTT. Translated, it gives CASRLPPPRLAGDTDTQYF.

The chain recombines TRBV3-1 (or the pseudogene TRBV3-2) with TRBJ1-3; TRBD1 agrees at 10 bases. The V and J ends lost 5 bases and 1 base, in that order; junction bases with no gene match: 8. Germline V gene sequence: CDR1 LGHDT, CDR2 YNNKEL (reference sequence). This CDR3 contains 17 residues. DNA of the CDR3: TGTGCCAGCAGCAGGGGGACAGGGGTTCGGTCTGGAAACACCATATATTTT. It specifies CASSRGTGVRSGNTIYF.

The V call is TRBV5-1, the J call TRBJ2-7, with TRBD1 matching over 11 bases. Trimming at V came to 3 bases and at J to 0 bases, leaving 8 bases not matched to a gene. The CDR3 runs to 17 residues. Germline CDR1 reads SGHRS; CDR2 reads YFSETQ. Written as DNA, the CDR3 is TGCGCCAGCAGCTCCAGGACAGGGGGCCCCCTCTCCTACGAGCAGTACTTC. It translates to CASSSRTGGPLSYEQYF.

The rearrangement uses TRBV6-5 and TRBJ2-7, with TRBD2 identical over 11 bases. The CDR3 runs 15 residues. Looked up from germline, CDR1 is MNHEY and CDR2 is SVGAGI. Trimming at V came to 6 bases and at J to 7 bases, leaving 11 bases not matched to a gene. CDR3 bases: TGTGCCAGCAGGGGAATAGCGGGAGGGAAAAGTGAGCAGTACTTC. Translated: CASRGIAGGKSEQYF.

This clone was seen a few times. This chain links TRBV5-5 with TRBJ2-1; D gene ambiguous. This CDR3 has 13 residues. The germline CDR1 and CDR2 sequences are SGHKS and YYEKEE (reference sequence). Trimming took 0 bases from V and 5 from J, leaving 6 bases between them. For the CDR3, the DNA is TGTGCCAGCAGCTTGGCATGGAACAATGAGCAGTTCTTC. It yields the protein CASSLAWNNEQFF.

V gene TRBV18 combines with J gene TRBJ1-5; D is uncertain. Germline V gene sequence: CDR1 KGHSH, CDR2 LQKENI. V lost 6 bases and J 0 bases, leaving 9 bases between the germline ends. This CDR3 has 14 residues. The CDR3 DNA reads TGTGCCAGCTCGCCCCGGGATAGCAATCAGCCCCAGCATTTT. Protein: CASSPRDSNQPQHF.

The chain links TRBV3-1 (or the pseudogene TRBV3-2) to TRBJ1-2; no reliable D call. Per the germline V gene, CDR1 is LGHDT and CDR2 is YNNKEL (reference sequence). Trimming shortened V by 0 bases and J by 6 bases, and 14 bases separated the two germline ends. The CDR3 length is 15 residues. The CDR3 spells CASSQDWKGSHGYTF. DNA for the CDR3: TGTGCCAGCAGCCAAGACTGGAAGGGTAGCCATGGCTACACCTTC.

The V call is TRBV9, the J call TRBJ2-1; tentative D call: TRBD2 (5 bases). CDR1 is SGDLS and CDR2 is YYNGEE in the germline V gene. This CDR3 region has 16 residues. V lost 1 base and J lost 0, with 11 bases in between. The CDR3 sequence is CASSVMGTSSYNEQFF. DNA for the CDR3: TGTGCCAGCAGCGTAATGGGAACTAGCTCCTACAATGAGCAGTTCTTC.

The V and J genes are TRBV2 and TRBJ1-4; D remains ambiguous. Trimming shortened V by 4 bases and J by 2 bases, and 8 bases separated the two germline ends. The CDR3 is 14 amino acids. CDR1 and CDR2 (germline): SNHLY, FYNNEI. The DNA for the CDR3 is TGTGCCAGCAGTGCGGTGGGCACTAATGAAAAACTGTTTTTT. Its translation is CASSAVGTNEKLFF. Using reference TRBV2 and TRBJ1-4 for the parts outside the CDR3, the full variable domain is EPEVTQTPSHQVTQMGQEVILRCVPISNHLYFYWYRQILGQKVEFLVSFYNNEISEKSEIFDDQFSVERPDGSNFTLKIRSTKLEDSAMYFCASSAVGTNEKLFFGSGTQLSVL.

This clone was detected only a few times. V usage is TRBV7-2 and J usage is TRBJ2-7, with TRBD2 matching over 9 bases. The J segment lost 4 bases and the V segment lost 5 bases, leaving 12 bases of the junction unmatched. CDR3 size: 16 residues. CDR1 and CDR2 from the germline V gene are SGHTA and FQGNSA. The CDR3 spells CASSVYVAGVSYEQYF. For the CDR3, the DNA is TGTGCCAGCAGCGTATACGTAGCGGGAGTTAGTTACGAGCAGTACTTC.

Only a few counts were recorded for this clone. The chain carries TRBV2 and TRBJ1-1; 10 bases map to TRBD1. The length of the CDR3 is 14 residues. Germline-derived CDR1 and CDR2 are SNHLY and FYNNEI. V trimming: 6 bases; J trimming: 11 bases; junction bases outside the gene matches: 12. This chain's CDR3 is CASSAFGTGVGAFF. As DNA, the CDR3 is TGTGCCAGCAGCGCCTTCGGGACAGGGGTTGGGGCTTTCTTT.

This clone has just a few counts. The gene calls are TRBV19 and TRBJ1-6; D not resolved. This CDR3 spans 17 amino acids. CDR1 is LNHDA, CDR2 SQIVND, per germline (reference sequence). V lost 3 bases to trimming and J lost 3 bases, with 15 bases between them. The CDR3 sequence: CASSILGGPNYNSPLHF. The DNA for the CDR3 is TGTGCCAGTAGTATCCTGGGAGGACCGAACTATAATTCACCCCTCCACTTT.

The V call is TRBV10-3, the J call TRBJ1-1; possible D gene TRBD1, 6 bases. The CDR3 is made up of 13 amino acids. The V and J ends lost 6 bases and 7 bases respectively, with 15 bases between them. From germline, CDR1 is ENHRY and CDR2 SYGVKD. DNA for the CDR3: TGTGCCATCAGGACACAGGGTCTTGATGAAGCTTTCTTT. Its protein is CAIRTQGLDEAFF.

CDR3 in amino acids: CASIPTGGAYEQYF. CDR3 coding DNA: TGTGCCAGTATCCCGACAGGGGGCGCTTACGAGCAGTACTTC. This sequence joins TRBV19 and TRBJ2-7, with TRBD1 identical over 10 bases. V gave up 7 bases and J gave up 4 bases; unmatched junction bases: 7. Germline V lookup: CDR1 LNHDA, CDR2 SQIVND (reference sequence). The length of the CDR3 is 14 residues.